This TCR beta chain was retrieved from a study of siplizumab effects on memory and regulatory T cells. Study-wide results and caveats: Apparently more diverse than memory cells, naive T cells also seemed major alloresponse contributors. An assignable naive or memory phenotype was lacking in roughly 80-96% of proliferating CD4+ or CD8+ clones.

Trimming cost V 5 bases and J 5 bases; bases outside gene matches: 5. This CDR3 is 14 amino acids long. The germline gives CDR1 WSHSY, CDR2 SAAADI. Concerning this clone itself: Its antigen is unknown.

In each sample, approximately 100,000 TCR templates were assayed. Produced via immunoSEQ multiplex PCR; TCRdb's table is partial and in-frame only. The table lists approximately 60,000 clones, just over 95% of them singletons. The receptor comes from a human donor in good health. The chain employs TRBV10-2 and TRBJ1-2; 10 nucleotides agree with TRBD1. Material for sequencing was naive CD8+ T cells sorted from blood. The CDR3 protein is CASSIGQGGYGYTF. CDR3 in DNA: TGCGCCAGCAGTATCGGACAGGGGGGGTATGGCTACACCTTC.